This T cell receptor (beta chain) was captured by sequencing in a study of blood T cell repertoires in COVID-19. Study at large: The United States, Italy and Spain provided the acute and convalescent COVID-19 samples. PBMCs, B-cell-depleted T cells, or T cells provided the cDNA or gDNA that made up the material.

Original data processing: How many nucleated cells were present was estimated from reference gene primer amplification. Sequenced by immunoSEQ multiplex PCR; TCRdb stores in-frame clones only, minus some. That table supplies the V and J calls and clone size; D and trimming were determined from the DNA. The sample includes more than 45,000 clones, under 90% of them seen just once. The V gene end was trimmed by 0 bases and the J gene end by 3 bases; junction bases not matched to a gene: 3. Germline CDR1 is SGHRS and CDR2 is YFSETQ. The length of the CDR3 is 15 residues. The sequenced material came from peripheral blood. The clonotype was recovered from a man in his forties with active COVID-19. V is TRBV5-1 and J is TRBJ2-1; 7 positions agree with TRBD2. The CDR3 DNA reads TGCGCCAGCAGCTTGGGCCTAGCGGACTACAATGAGCAGTTCTTC. Its protein product is CASSLGLADYNEQFF.